This TCR beta chain appears in the sequencing data of a study of blood T cell repertoires in COVID-19. Study-level background: Italy, Spain and the United States were the sources of the convalescent and acute COVID-19 samples. The analysed material was cDNA or gDNA that came from T cells, B-cell-depleted T cells, or PBMCs.

This CDR3 is 16 amino acids long. Germline trimming cut 3 bases from V and 5 bases from J; bases unmatched to any gene: 13. The V gene's germline CDR1 is SGHTA and CDR2 FQGNSA. Under the authors' procedure: Counts of nucleated cells, estimated from reference gene primer amplification, were obtained. Method: immunoSEQ multiplex PCR; TCRdb's copy keeps in-frame clones and lacks some. D and trimming come from the DNA, and the V and J calls and clone size come from that table. This table holds about 150,000 clones, 65% to 85% found once. Sequencing used peripheral blood. The V gene is TRBV7-2, the J gene TRBJ2-7; 7 bases align to TRBD2. This clonotype was obtained from a man aged 50 or older with active or convalescent COVID-19. The CDR3 loop is CASSLFGRAGLDEQYF. In nucleotides, the CDR3 is TGTGCCAGCAGCTTGTTCGGGAGAGCGGGATTAGACGAGCAGTACTTC.